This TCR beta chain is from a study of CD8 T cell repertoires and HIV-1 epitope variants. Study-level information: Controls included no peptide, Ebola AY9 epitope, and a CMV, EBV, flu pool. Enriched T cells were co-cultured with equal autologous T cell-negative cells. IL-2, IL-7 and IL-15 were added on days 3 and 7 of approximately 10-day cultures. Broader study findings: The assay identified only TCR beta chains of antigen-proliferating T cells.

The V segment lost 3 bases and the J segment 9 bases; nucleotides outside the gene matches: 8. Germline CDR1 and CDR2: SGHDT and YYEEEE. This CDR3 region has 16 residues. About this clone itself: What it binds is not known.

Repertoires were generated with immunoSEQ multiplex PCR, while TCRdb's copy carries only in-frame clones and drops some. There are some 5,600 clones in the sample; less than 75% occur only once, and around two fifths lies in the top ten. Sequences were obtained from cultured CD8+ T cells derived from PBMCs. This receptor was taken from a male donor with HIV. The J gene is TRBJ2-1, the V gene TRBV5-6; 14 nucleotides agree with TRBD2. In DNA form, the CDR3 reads TGTGCCAGCAGCTCAAACCCGGGACTAGCGGGGGTTGAGCAGTTCTTC. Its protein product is CASSSNPGLAGVEQFF. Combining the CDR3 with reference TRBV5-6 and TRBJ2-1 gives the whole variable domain DAGVTQSPTHLIKTRGQQVTLRCSPKSGHDTVSWYQQALGQGPQFIFQYYEEEERQRGNFPDRFSGHQFPNYSSELNVNALLLGDSALYLCASSSNPGLAGVEQFFGPGTRLTVL.